Each of the 30 T cell receptor beta chains below was sequenced from the same sample in a study of T cells in Graves' hyperthyroidism and ophthalmopathy. It was RNA transcripts that yielded the amplified TCR beta CDR3 regions. A first-round RT-PCR of the TCR CDR3 used the HTBI primer set. TCRdb passed the multiplex PCR reads through MiXCR, listing each CDR3 protein once. In the table there are more than 500,000 distinct CDR3 sequences, 15% to 20% of which are singletons. Sequences were obtained from blood. These receptors originate from a woman aged 30 to 39 with Graves' ophthalmopathy.

This clonotype was observed a few times. The gene calls are TRBV15 and TRBJ2-7, with D perhaps matching TRBD2 (5 bases). V lost 0 bases and J lost 3, with 12 bases in between. CDR1 is LNHNV and CDR2 is YYDKDF in the germline V gene (reference sequence). This CDR3 is 15 amino acids long. The CDR3 DNA sequence: TGTGCCACCAGCAGAGATGCGGGCAACCTCTACGAGCAGTACTTC. This gives the protein CATSRDAGNLYEQYF.

This clonotype was picked up a small number of times. The gene calls are TRBV5-8 and TRBJ2-3, with 14 bases lining up with TRBD2. J gave up 4 bases and V 0 bases, and 13 bases lay outside the gene matches. CDR1 and CDR2 from the germline V gene are SGHTS and YDEGEE. This CDR3 is built from 20 residues. The CDR3 is CASSLAGTSGSGWNADTQYF. The CDR3 DNA is TGTGCCAGCAGCTTGGCCGGGACTAGCGGGAGTGGCTGGAACGCAGATACGCAGTATTTT.

In this sample, this clonotype turned up many times. J is TRBJ2-1 and V is TRBV7-9, with 9 bases identical to TRBD2. After removal of 5 bases from V and 3 bases from J, the junction contained 14 bases not matched to a gene. Per germline, CDR1 SEHNR and CDR2 FQNEAQ (reference sequence). This CDR3 has 18 residues. The CDR3 nucleotides are TGTGCCAGCAGCGCACACCCGAGGGCTAGCGGGATCTACAATGAGCAGTTCTTC. It encodes CASSAHPRASGIYNEQFF.

The gene calls are TRBV19 and TRBJ1-6, with 12 bases lining up with TRBD1. V trimming: 4 bases; J trimming: 10 bases; junction bases outside the gene matches: 2. Germline lookup yields CDR1 LNHDA and CDR2 SQIVND (reference sequence). CDR3 length: 14 amino acids. The chain's CDR3 is CASSTGTGGSPLHF. CDR3 bases: TGTGCCAGTAGTACCGGGACAGGGGGCTCACCCCTCCACTTT.

This clonotype was detected many times. The gene calls are TRBV7-2 and TRBJ2-1; D is unresolved. This CDR3 has 14 amino acids. CDR1 is SGHTA, CDR2 FQGNSA, per germline. V dropped 4 bases and J dropped 10 bases, with 17 bases sitting between them. CDR3 in DNA: TGTGCCAGCAGCTATTCTACTGGTCTAGGCGAGCAGTTCTTC. Its protein is CASSYSTGLGEQFF.

This clonotype was picked up many times. The CDR3 loop reads CASPRGGAGDGYTF. CDR3 coding DNA: TGTGCCAGCCCAAGGGGGGGCGCCGGGGATGGCTACACCTTC. The chain recombines TRBV2 with TRBJ1-2; a possible D gene is TRBD1 (6 bases). The germline CDR1 and CDR2 sequences are SNHLY and FYNNEI. The CDR3 runs 14 residues. The V and J ends lost 8 bases and 6 bases respectively, with 19 bases between them.

At least ten counts were recorded for this clonotype. V usage is TRBV7-2 and J usage is TRBJ2-5; D remains unclear. CDR1 and CDR2 from the germline V gene are SGHTA and FQGNSA. The germline V and J ends were trimmed by 0 bases and 0 bases, with 8 bases remaining between them. There are 15 residues in the CDR3. CDR3 sequence: CASSLAGWYQETQYF. Written as DNA, the CDR3 is TGTGCCAGCAGCTTAGCGGGATGGTACCAAGAGACCCAGTACTTC.

The CDR3 region is CASGTSGRGSPPHLEYF. CDR3 DNA: TGTGCCAGCGGGACTAGCGGGAGGGGTTCTCCCCCACACTTGGAGTACTTC. The chain couples TRBV6-2 or TRBV6-3 to TRBJ2-5, with TRBD2 matching 16 bases. CDR1 MNHEY and CDR2 SVGEGT come from the germline V gene. The CDR3 loop spans 17 amino acids. V lost 8 bases to trimming and J lost 12 bases; unmatched junction nucleotides: 18.

In this sample, this clonotype turned up many times. The rearrangement joins TRBV5-1 to TRBJ2-7; 8 nucleotides match TRBD2. J was trimmed by 0 bases and V by 0 bases; bases with no gene match: 2. The CDR3 is 15 residues long. CDR1 and CDR2 from the germline V gene are SGHRS and YFSETQ. The CDR3 nucleotides read TGCGCCAGCAGCTTGGTACTAGCGGACTCCTACGAGCAGTACTTC. It yields the protein CASSLVLADSYEQYF.

This clonotype occurred a few times. The V and J genes are TRBV7-2 and TRBJ2-6; D is unresolved. The CDR3 runs 14 residues. Germline V gives CDR1 SGHTA, CDR2 FQGNSA. Trimming stripped 7 bases from V and 0 bases from J, with 7 bases between. CDR3 nucleotides: TGTGCCAGCACCCTCGGCTCTGGGGCCAACGTCCTGACTTTC. Protein product: CASTLGSGANVLTF.

A few counts support this clonotype. The chain combines TRBV20-1 with TRBJ2-3; possibly TRBD2 for D (6 bases). Germline CDR1 DFQATT, CDR2 SNEGSKA (reference sequence). CDR3 length: 12 residues. V lost 6 bases, J lost 9 bases, and 16 bases lay in between. CDR3 nucleotides: TGCAGTGCCGAGATGTCGGGAGAGACGCAGTATTTT. It yields the protein CSAEMSGETQYF.

This clonotype was counted many times. The chain carries TRBV6-1 and TRBJ1-2, with D unclear. The CDR3 loop spans 12 amino acids. CDR1 and CDR2 from the germline V gene are MNHNS and SASEGT. V lost 6 bases to trimming and J lost 4 bases, with 9 bases between them. CDR3 residues: CASREKIYGYTF. CDR3 DNA sequence: TGTGCCAGCAGGGAAAAAATCTATGGCTACACCTTC.

The chain employs TRBV29-1 and TRBJ2-5; D tentatively reads TRBD1 or TRBD2 (5 bases each). Trimming left V 2 bases short and J 2 bases short, with 18 bases between. The CDR3 has 16 amino acids. Germline CDR1 is SQVTM and CDR2 is ANQGSEA. This chain's CDR3 is CSVEKVRDAVQETQYF. The CDR3 nucleotides are TGCAGCGTTGAAAAGGTTCGGGACGCAGTACAAGAGACCCAGTACTTC. Based on the CDR3 plus reference TRBV29-1 and TRBJ2-5, the full variable domain is SAVISQKPSRDICQRGTSLTIQCQVDSQVTMMFWYRQQPGQSLTLIATANQGSEATYESGFVIDKFPISRPNLTFSTLTVSNMSPEDSSIYLCSVEKVRDAVQETQYFGPGTRLLVL.

This clonotype was counted only a few times. CDR3 sequence: CASRRRQFGQMNTEAFF. The CDR3 DNA follows: TGTGCCAGCAGACGGAGGCAATTCGGACAAATGAACACTGAAGCTTTCTTT. The rearrangement links TRBV5-4 to TRBJ1-1, with a tentative D call TRBD1 (5 bases). V was clipped by 5 bases and J by 0 bases, with 20 bases between them. CDR3 size: 17 residues. CDR1 SGHNT and CDR2 YYREEE come from the germline V gene (reference sequence).

This clonotype came up a few times. The chain joins TRBV6-2 or TRBV6-3 to TRBJ2-7; 11 bases match TRBD2. CDR1 is MNHEY and CDR2 is SVGEGT in the germline V gene. This CDR3 has 15 amino acids. The trim removed 7 bases at V and 5 bases at J, leaving 10 bases unmatched. The CDR3 DNA reads TGTGCCAGCACTCCGAATAGCGGGAGGGCCGACGAGCAGTACTTC. Translation: CASTPNSGRADEQYF.

This clonotype was counted many times. The J gene is TRBJ2-1, the V gene TRBV10-3, with 11 bases that match TRBD2. Germline V gene lookup returns CDR1 ENHRY and CDR2 SYGVKD. The CDR3 runs to 16 residues. Trimming removed 3 bases from V and 4 bases from J; junction bases left unmatched: 5. This CDR3 reads CAISEPLAGGYNEQFF. For the CDR3, the DNA is TGTGCCATCAGTGAACCGTTAGCGGGAGGGTACAATGAGCAGTTCTTC.

The V call is TRBV3-1, the J call TRBJ2-5; unclear D gene. Trimming shortened V by 0 bases and J by 2 bases, and 7 bases separated the two germline ends. The CDR3 length is 14 residues. Germline CDR1 is LGHDT and CDR2 is YNNKEL (reference sequence). The CDR3 sequence is CASSQDQRQETQYF. The CDR3 coding sequence is TGTGCCAGCAGCCAAGATCAAAGACAAGAGACCCAGTACTTC.

The chain joins TRBV6-2 or TRBV6-3 to TRBJ2-7; possible D gene TRBD1, 6 bases. Trimming stripped 7 bases from V and 9 bases from J, with 13 bases between. The CDR3 is made up of 11 amino acids. Germline V gives CDR1 MNHEY, CDR2 SVGEGT. The CDR3 DNA sequence: TGTGCCAGCATTTCAGGGGCTAGGCAGTACTTC. Translating it yields CASISGARQYF.

This clonotype was counted at least ten times. This chain uses TRBV4-3 with TRBJ2-5; D unclear. The CDR3 is 14 residues long. V lost 1 base to trimming and J lost 5 bases, with 11 bases between them. Per the germline V gene, CDR1 is LGHNA and CDR2 is YSLEER. This CDR3 reads CASSQVPLGETQYF. For the CDR3, the DNA is TGCGCCAGCAGCCAAGTACCGCTAGGGGAGACCCAGTACTTC.

This clonotype was picked up a small number of times. The V gene is TRBV28, the J gene TRBJ2-5; D possibly corresponds to TRBD1 (5 bases). The CDR3 has 14 amino acids. Trimming pared 7 bases from V and 1 base from J, leaving 13 bases between. Germline V CDR1 and CDR2: MDHEN, SYDVKM. The CDR3 is CASTLGQLQETQYF. The CDR3 coding sequence is TGTGCCAGCACCTTGGGGCAGCTCCAAGAGACCCAGTACTTC.

This clonotype appeared many times. V usage is TRBV12-3 or TRBV12-4 and J usage is TRBJ2-7; TRBD1 is a possible D gene (6 bases). The CDR3 extends over 14 amino acids. Trimming left V 6 bases short and J 2 bases short, with 14 bases between. CDR3: CASSQGHYAYEQYF. The CDR3 DNA reads TGTGCCAGCAGCCAGGGACACTACGCCTACGAGCAGTACTTC.

This clonotype was counted ten times or more. The J gene is TRBJ1-1, the V gene TRBV2; D not certain. This CDR3 spans 13 amino acids. The germline CDR1 and CDR2 sequences are SNHLY and FYNNEI. Trimming took 6 bases from V and 4 from J, leaving 12 bases between them. The CDR3 DNA sequence: TGTGCCAGCAGCGAGGGCCCCGGCACTGAAGCTTTCTTT. It specifies CASSEGPGTEAFF.

This clonotype has ten or more counts. The chain uses TRBV2 and TRBJ1-1; the D is unclear. V lost 5 bases, J lost 8 bases, and 9 bases lay in between. This CDR3 has 11 amino acids. Germline V gene data show CDR1 as SNHLY and CDR2 as FYNNEI. The CDR3 reads CASSYDIEAFF. CDR3 nucleotide sequence: TGTGCCAGCAGTTACGACATCGAAGCTTTCTTT.

This clonotype was detected only a few times. V gene TRBV4-3 combines with J gene TRBJ2-3, with 7 bases matching TRBD2. V dropped 0 bases and J dropped 5; count of bases not matched to a gene: 8. This CDR3 has 16 amino acids. Germline V gene data show CDR1 as LGHNA and CDR2 as YSLEER. CDR3 in amino acids: CASSQEPGGSGDTQYF. The CDR3 nucleotides are TGCGCCAGCAGCCAAGAGCCGGGCGGGAGTGGAGATACGCAGTATTTT.

This clonotype was recorded at least ten times. This chain links TRBV27 with TRBJ1-1; no firm D call. Trimming pared 6 bases from V and 7 bases from J, leaving 9 bases between. Germline CDR1 MNHEY, CDR2 SMNVEV (reference sequence). This CDR3 spans 11 amino acids. CDR3 in DNA: TGTGCCAGCAGCACCTTACTTGAAGCTTTCTTT. Residues: CASSTLLEAFF.

This chain joins TRBV2 and TRBJ1-4; 9 bases align to TRBD1. The J segment lost 8 bases and the V segment lost 8 bases, leaving 6 bases of the junction unmatched. There are 13 residues in the CDR3. From germline, CDR1 is SNHLY and CDR2 FYNNEI. CDR3: CASQRDREEKLFF. The CDR3 nucleotides read TGTGCCAGCCAGAGGGACAGGGAGGAAAAACTGTTTTTT.

This clonotype has just a few counts. The rearrangement joins TRBV6-2 or TRBV6-3 to TRBJ1-5, with D perhaps TRBD1 (5 bases). Trimming took off 4 bases at V and 2 bases at J, with 15 bases between the two ends. The CDR3 totals 16 residues. Per the germline V gene, CDR1 is MNHEY and CDR2 is SVGEGT. CDR3 DNA sequence: TGTGCCAGCAGTTTCACCTGGGGGGTGGGCAATCAGCCCCAGCATTTT. Translating gives CASSFTWGVGNQPQHF.

This clonotype was observed a handful of times. The genes are TRBV6-1 and TRBJ2-7, with TRBD1 as a possible D gene (6 bases). V was clipped by 7 bases and J by 0 bases, with 10 bases between them. CDR1 is MNHNS, CDR2 SASEGT, per germline. The CDR3 contains 13 residues. CDR3 loop: CASTRQVSYEQYF. The DNA for the CDR3 is TGTGCCAGCACGAGACAGGTCTCCTACGAGCAGTACTTC.

There are a few counts of this clonotype. The chain is built from TRBV7-9 and TRBJ2-7, with 8 bases aligning to TRBD2. CDR1 is SEHNR and CDR2 is FQNEAQ in the germline V gene (reference sequence). The V and J ends lost 4 bases and 2 bases, in that order; junction bases with no gene match: 13. The length of the CDR3 is 17 residues. For the CDR3, the DNA is TGTGCCAGCAGCTCTTTATCGGCAGCGGGAGCCCCCTACGAGCAGTACTTC. Translating gives CASSSLSAAGAPYEQYF.

This clonotype was recorded at least ten times. The rearrangement uses TRBV11-2 and TRBJ2-5; possible D gene TRBD1, 5 bases. This CDR3 contains 14 residues. Germline V gives CDR1 SGHAT, CDR2 FQNNGV. Trimming left V 0 bases short and J 5 bases short, with 10 bases between. The CDR3 protein is CASSLDSGKETQYF. CDR3 bases: TGTGCCAGCAGCTTAGATTCAGGGAAGGAGACCCAGTACTTC.